This T cell receptor beta chain is drawn from a study of OX40 agonist ivuxolimab in advanced cancers. General study points: The mean number of expanded clones was higher in CD8+ T cells than in CD4+.

Excluded were patients having autoimmune disease history or systemic immunosuppression. Repertoires were generated with immunoSEQ multiplex PCR, while TCRdb's copy carries only in-frame clones and drops some. The repertoire has tens of thousands of clones, around 80% of them found once; the top ten carry under 7%. V was pared by 2 bases and J by 3 bases, with 6 bases of the junction left unmatched. The CDR3 runs to 15 residues. CDR1 and CDR2 from the germline V gene are SGHTA and FQGNSA. A remark on this clone: Its antigen is unidentified.

The material sequenced was CD4+ or CD8+ T cells sorted from blood, taken in a trial of the OX40 agonist ivuxolimab. The receptor comes from an adult with an advanced solid tumor such as melanoma, head and neck, liver or kidney cancer. The chain uses TRBV7-2 and TRBJ2-7, with 8 nucleotides matching TRBD2. CDR3 nucleotide sequence: TGTGCCAGCAGCTTAAGGACTAGCCGAAGCTACGAGCAGTACTTC. As protein: CASSLRTSRSYEQYF.